These T cell receptor beta chains were read from a single sample in a study of beta chain features in type 1 diabetes. Produced via immunoSEQ multiplex PCR; TCRdb's table is partial and in-frame only. This sample carries some 240,000 clones, roughly a tenth of them seen once, and the ten largest clones take approximately 1.3%. Sample: central memory CD4+ T cells from blood. Receptors were obtained from a man in his late teens or twenties in good health. Both conserved end residues are part of each CDR3. A D gene is named only where the DNA matches it firmly. Part of the rows lack a size; the others show once, few, many or a class for expanded clones.

few - TRBJ1-4 TRBV30 TGTGCCCGCCGCGAACTGGGACCTAATGAAAAACTGTTTTTT CARRELGPNEKLFF
few - TRBJ2-1 TRBV5-1 TGCGCCAGCAGCCCCCGGACAGTGTACAATGAGCAGTTCTTC CASSPRTVYNEQFF
many - TRBJ2-1 TRBV2 TGTGCCAGCAGTAGGTCCAGGGGAGGCAATGAGCAGTTCTTC CASSRSRGGNEQFF
- TRBD2 TRBJ2-3 TRBV2 TGTGCCAGCAGTGGATCTAGCGGGAGAAACACAGATACGCAGTATTTT CASSGSSGRNTDTQYF
few TRBD2 TRBJ2-1 TRBV7-3 TGTGCCAGCAGCCCCGAACGGACTAGTATCAATGAGCAGTTCTTC CASSPERTSINEQFF
- TRBD1 TRBJ2-7 TRBV7-9 TGTGCCAGCAGCTTAGGACAGGGTACCTACGAGCAGTACTTC CASSLGQGTYEQYF
few - TRBJ1-1 TRBV18 TGTGCCAGCTCACCAGGGAGGGCGACTGAAGCTTTCTTT CASSPGRATEAFF
few TRBD2 TRBJ2-1 TRBV7-3 TGTGCCAGCAGCCTAGCGGTCTCCTACAATGAGCAGTTCTTC CASSLAVSYNEQFF
- - TRBJ1-3 TRBV30 TGTGCCTGGAGTGCCTTCGAGCGGTCTGGAAACACCATATATTTT CAWSAFERSGNTIYF
- - TRBJ1-2 TRBV18 TGTGCCAGCTCACCACCGGCCAGGGCCTATGGCTACACCTTC CASSPPARAYGYTF
medium-sized - TRBJ2-7 TRBV10-3 TGTGCCATCAGTGAGCGTCGGACAGAGTCCTACGAGCAGTACTTC CAISERRTESYEQYF
- - TRBJ2-7 TRBV29-1 TGCAGCGTTGAAGAAGCCAGCGAGCAGTACTTC CSVEEASEQYF